The clone carrying this TCR beta chain was picked up a small number of times. Antigen unknown. The record originates from a study of identical twins. Findings of the study overall: The models systematically underestimated how much out-of-frame TCR alpha was shared in monozygotic twins. Out-of-frame alpha sequences shared by twins showed excess low generation probability. Fewer insertions characterized abundant cord blood beta clonotypes, whereas memory repertoires showed none.

TCRdb recomputed calls from the 5' RACE reads with MiXCR, one row per CDR3 protein. Of some 500,000 distinct CDR3 sequences detected, 13% to 15% appear once; the ten largest clones hold around 0.57%. Germline loops: CDR1 DFQATT, CDR2 SNEGSKA (reference sequence). CDR3 length equals 13 residues. Deletions cut 1 base from V and 5 bases from J, with 11 bases between. This sample was shared with a second study, whose subject was yellow fever vaccine responses in identical twins.

The sample was CD4+ T cells sorted from blood. This chain links TRBV20-1 with TRBJ2-5; possibly TRBD1 or TRBD2 for D (7 bases each). This TCR was recovered from a woman aged 18-35 years in good health. The CDR3 nucleotides read TGCAGTGCTAGAGCAGGGGGGGTGGAGACCCAGTACTTC. This codes for CSARAGGVETQYF.